The 8 T cell receptor beta chains in this list originate from one sample, sequenced in a study of CD8+CD57+ T cells in acquired aplastic anemia. For sequencing, patients were chosen who had shown expansion of CD8+CD57+ cells by flow cytometry. TCR beta VDJ and CDR3 were profiled, and genomic DNA was the template. TCRdb independently ran MiXCR on the reads; one entry per CDR3 protein. The sample consists of 100,000 to 150,000 distinct CDR3 sequences, 45% to 60% of them appearing once. Sequenced: sorted CD4+, CD8+, or CD8+CD57+ T cells (not recorded which) from PBMCs. The receptors here all came from a human donor with aplastic anemia.

In the case of this clonotype: One end of the junction varies from germline; a read error may be responsible. The rearrangement links TRBV10-3 to TRBJ2-3; 9 nucleotides line up with TRBD1. The germline CDR1 and CDR2 sequences are ENHRY and SYGVKD. This CDR3 has 16 amino acids. The CDR3 sequence: CASSQPGTGNPDTQYF. The DNA of the CDR3 is TGTGCCAGCAGTCAACCCGGGACAGGGAACCCAGATACGCAGTATTTT.

This clonotype was detected ten times or more. The chain recombines TRBV2 with TRBJ1-6; D possibly corresponds to TRBD1 (6 bases). CDR3 length equals 13 residues. Germline V lookup: CDR1 SNHLY, CDR2 FYNNEI. V was trimmed by 8 bases and J by 7 bases, leaving 12 bases between them. CDR3 region: CASPDRKNSPLHF. CDR3 in DNA: TGTGCCAGCCCAGACAGGAAGAATTCACCCCTCCACTTT.

V usage is TRBV10-3 and J usage is TRBJ2-1; 14 bases agree with TRBD2. The CDR3 loop spans 16 amino acids. The germline V gene encodes CDR1 ENHRY and CDR2 SYGVKD. V gave up 0 bases and J gave up 9 bases; unmatched junction bases: 4. CDR3 region: CAISESQGLAGVEQFF. CDR3 sequence (DNA): TGTGCCATCAGTGAGTCTCAGGGACTAGCGGGAGTTGAGCAGTTCTTC.

This clonotype has ten or more counts. CDR3 sequence (DNA): TGTGCCAGCAGCTCGAGAGGGTGGGACGAGCAGTACTTC. This gives the protein CASSSRGWDEQYF. This chain joins TRBV11-2 and TRBJ2-7, with D tentatively TRBD2 (5 bases). Germline CDR1 and CDR2: SGHAT and FQNNGV. CDR3 size: 13 residues. The V and J ends lost 4 bases and 5 bases respectively, with 12 bases between them.

Many counts were recorded for this clonotype. CDR3 in amino acids: CASSRPSGRGEQYF. The CDR3 coding sequence is TGTGCCAGCAGTCGCCCTAGCGGGAGAGGCGAGCAGTACTTC. J is TRBJ2-7 and V is TRBV27, with 10 bases aligning to TRBD2. The CDR3 runs 14 residues. J lost 6 bases, V lost 5 bases, and 7 bases had no gene match. Germline V CDR1 and CDR2: MNHEY, SMNVEV (reference sequence).

V and J are TRBV20-1 and TRBJ2-7; TRBD2 agrees at 7 bases. In germline, CDR1 is DFQATT, CDR2 SNEGSKA (reference sequence). The CDR3 length is 14 residues. V shed 0 bases and J 10 bases; nucleotides not matched to a gene: 12. This chain's CDR3 is CSARDIGLGRTQYF. The CDR3 region has the DNA TGCAGTGCTAGAGATATAGGACTAGGTAGAACCCAGTACTTC.

This clonotype was seen at least ten times. The chain uses TRBV12-3 or TRBV12-4 and TRBJ1-3; D not resolved. CDR3 length equals 14 residues. V lost 0 bases to trimming and J lost 0 bases, with 3 bases between them. CDR3 DNA: TGTGCCAGCAGTTTAGCCTCCTCTGGAAACACCATATATTTT. Translation gives CASSLASSGNTIYF.

The chain is built from TRBV6-5 and TRBJ2-6; 10 nucleotides match TRBD2. With V trimmed by 5 bases and J by 2 bases, 0 bases remained unmatched. Germline CDR1 is MNHEY and CDR2 is SVGAGI. This CDR3 has 15 amino acids. The CDR3 coding sequence is TGTGCCAGCAGTAGCGGGGGGGCTGGGGCCAACGTCCTGACTTTC. This translates into CASSSGGAGANVLTF.